This TCR beta chain was sequenced during a study of T cells after yellow fever vaccination. The wider study: In the case of low-cell-number fractions, SMART-Seq v4 Ultra Low Input was used for preparation.

By 5'RACE template switching, TCR cDNA was produced, with a universal primer site and UMIs added in the process. TCRdb used MiXCR to reprocess the 5' RACE reads, holding one entry per CDR3 protein. The table shows around 40,000 distinct CDR3 sequences, with almost 7% occurring only once. Germline CDR1 reads SGHTA; CDR2 reads FQGNSA. The CDR3 is 12 amino acids. With 1 base removed from V and 10 bases from J, the gap between germline ends came to 8 bases. Ten or more counts support this clonotype. Findings of the study overall: Booster samples showed a return of most primary-vaccination clones (approximately 95% CD4, roughly 85% CD8).

The sample consisted of CD8+ T cells not binding an NS4B(214-222) dextramer, sorted from PBMCs, taken 45 days after the yellow fever booster vaccination. This chain joins TRBV7-2 and TRBJ2-1; D gene unclear. This receptor was obtained from a man aged 25 to 40 who received the YFV17D yellow fever vaccine. CDR3: CASSLGQREQFF. In DNA form, the CDR3 reads TGTGCCAGCAGCTTAGGCCAGCGAGAGCAGTTCTTC.